This T cell receptor (beta chain) was sequenced during a study of chemoradiotherapy in HPV16-positive cancers. Whole-study findings and limits: In HPV16-positive patients, HPV-responsive T-cell expansion tracked better recurrence-free survival.

The method was immunoSEQ multiplex PCR; TCRdb's version includes in-frame clones alone and lacks a portion of them. Of about 800 clones in the sample, roughly 20% are singletons; the top ten hold 10% to 15%. CDR1 is SGDLS, CDR2 YYNGEE, per germline. V lost 4 bases and J lost 4; bases outside the gene matches: 7. The CDR3 length is 14 residues. This clone was seen more than once but under ten times. The target antigen is unknown. V gene TRBV9 combines with J gene TRBJ1-2; 7 bases are a match to TRBD1. Sampling took place from a patient who underwent chemoradiotherapy. The sequence was obtained from a human donor with HPV-associated anogenital cancer. The chain's CDR3 is CASSPRRTGYGYTF. In DNA form, the CDR3 reads TGTGCCAGCAGCCCCCGACGGACAGGCTATGGCTACACCTTC.